This entry lists 25 T cell receptor beta chains sequenced from one sample in a study of T-cell memory formation after mild COVID-19. Via MiXCR, TCRdb re-called the 5' RACE reads, giving one row per CDR3 protein. The table shows about 310,000 distinct CDR3 sequences, with about 16% occurring only once. Sequencing was carried out using PBMCs or a T cell subset sorted from them (not recorded which). These receptors were collected from a man younger than 35 who had mild COVID-19 (a few samples of this study predate the infection). Cell type and time point are not known.

This clonotype was recorded many times. The V and J genes are TRBV20-1 and TRBJ1-3; maybe TRBD1 (5 bases). Trimming stripped 6 bases from V and 0 bases from J, with 12 bases between. CDR1 is DFQATT and CDR2 is SNEGSKA in the germline V gene (reference sequence). The CDR3 consists of 14 residues. The CDR3 sequence is CSARDFNSGNTIYF. Here the CDR3 DNA reads TGCAGTGCCCGGGACTTCAACTCTGGAAACACCATATATTTT.

This clonotype was counted a few times. CDR3 DNA sequence: TGTGCCAGCATGGGACTAGCGGGGGACCAAGAGACCCAGTACTTC. It codes for CASMGLAGDQETQYF. The chain has TRBV21-1 and TRBJ2-5; the table's D call of TRBD2 was not tested on the DNA. TRBV21-1 is described as a pseudogene. CDR3 length: 15 residues.

There are many counts of this clonotype. V and J are TRBV7-2 and TRBJ1-2, with TRBD1 identical over 8 bases. Trimming removed 6 bases from V and 6 bases from J; junction bases left unmatched: 6. The germline CDR1 and CDR2 sequences are SGHTA and FQGNSA. The CDR3 covers 13 residues. The CDR3 protein is CASSPDRGDGYTF. CDR3 DNA: TGTGCCAGCAGTCCCGACAGGGGCGATGGCTACACCTTC.

Ten or more counts support this clonotype. This chain joins TRBV12-3 or TRBV12-4 and TRBJ2-3; perhaps TRBD1 as D (6 bases). CDR3 length: 14 residues. The germline V and J ends were trimmed by 6 bases and 2 bases, with 12 bases remaining between them. CDR3 loop: CASSSGAHTDTQYF. The CDR3 bases are TGTGCCAGCAGCTCAGGGGCTCACACAGATACGCAGTATTTT.

The V gene is TRBV28, the J gene TRBJ1-5; TRBD1 matches 7 bases. The CDR3 spans 14 residues. V shed 7 bases and J 7 bases; nucleotides not matched to a gene: 10. Germline V gene lookup returns CDR1 MDHEN and CDR2 SYDVKM. Here the CDR3 reads CASNVDRAYQPQHF. The CDR3 bases are TGTGCCAGCAACGTCGACAGGGCTTACCAGCCCCAGCATTTT.

In this sample, this clonotype turned up many times. The V and J genes are TRBV27 and TRBJ1-5; 7 nucleotides match TRBD1. Losses at the gene ends were 6 bases for V and 1 base for J; bases not matched to a gene: 9. This CDR3 has 16 amino acids. Germline V gene sequence: CDR1 MNHEY, CDR2 SMNVEV (reference sequence). CDR3 region: CASREGGAGSNQPQHF. The CDR3 DNA is TGTGCCAGCAGGGAAGGGGGCGCGGGAAGCAATCAGCCCCAGCATTTT.

In its sample, this clonotype was seen a few times. This chain links TRBV2 with TRBJ2-3, with D possibly matching TRBD2 (6 bases). V was cut by 10 bases and J by 0 bases, with 23 bases left in between. This CDR3 comprises 17 residues. Germline loops: CDR1 SNHLY, CDR2 FYNNEI. The CDR3 DNA reads TGTGCCATCCGGGCTTGGAACGTAGGGACTAGCACAGATACGCAGTATTTT. The encoded protein is CAIRAWNVGTSTDTQYF.

This chain connects TRBV6-2 or TRBV6-3 to TRBJ2-7; D call uncertain. This CDR3 has 13 amino acids. Germline CDR1 is MNHEY and CDR2 is SVGEGT. The V gene lost 6 bases and the J gene lost 3 bases, with 12 bases spanning the gap. The CDR3 region has the DNA TGTGCCAGCAGACCCTCCTGGGACTACGAGCAGTACGTC. Encoded protein: CASRPSWDYEQYV.

This clonotype has more than one count but fewer than ten. This CDR3 is CASSLAQGIGTEAFF. The CDR3 DNA reads TGCGCCAGCAGCTTGGCACAGGGGATCGGCACTGAAGCTTTCTTT. The V gene is TRBV5-1, the J gene TRBJ1-1, with TRBD1 matching over 7 bases. V lost 0 bases to trimming and J lost 4 bases; unmatched junction nucleotides: 6. The CDR3 spans 15 residues. Per the germline V gene, CDR1 is SGHRS and CDR2 is YFSETQ.

This clonotype has more than one count but fewer than ten. The chain links TRBV15 to TRBJ1-6; possibly TRBD1 for D (6 bases). Trimming shortened V by 4 bases and J by 6 bases, and 13 bases separated the two germline ends. Germline CDR1 is LNHNV and CDR2 is YYDKDF (reference sequence). The CDR3 covers 15 residues. CDR3 protein: CATSTSRGRNSPLHF. For the CDR3, the DNA is TGTGCCACCAGCACCTCCAGGGGTCGTAATTCACCCCTCCACTTT.

This sequence joins TRBV20-1 and TRBJ2-7; 8 nucleotides align to TRBD1. This CDR3 has 14 residues. Per the germline V gene, CDR1 is DFQATT and CDR2 is SNEGSKA (reference sequence). V shed 3 bases, J shed 4 bases, and the junction held 8 bases outside the gene matches. CDR3 sequence (DNA): TGCAGTGCTAGTGCCCGGGACAGGATGTACGAGCAGTACGTC. It is translated as CSASARDRMYEQYV.

The chain has TRBV4-1 and TRBJ2-7, with a tentative D call TRBD2 (6 bases). This CDR3 spans 13 amino acids. Germline CDR1 reads MGHRA; CDR2 reads YSYEKL. CDR3 sequence: CASSPPGGQRLPV. In DNA form, the CDR3 reads TGCGCCAGCAGCCCCCCAGGAGGGCAGCGACTCCCAGTC.

This clonotype was detected many times. J is TRBJ1-3 and V is TRBV13; D ambiguous. The CDR3 loop spans 18 amino acids. V shed 2 bases and J shed 0 bases, with 17 bases lying between them. Germline CDR1 is PRHDT and CDR2 is FYEKMQ (reference sequence). CDR3 residues: CASSLFPVAGFSGNTIYF. In DNA, the CDR3 is TGTGCCAGCAGCTTATTTCCGGTCGCGGGATTCTCTGGAAACACCATATATTTT.

V gene TRBV6-5 combines with J gene TRBJ1-4, with D tentatively TRBD1 (6 bases). The ends were cut back, 0 bases at V and 13 bases at J, with 12 bases in the middle. Germline-derived CDR1 and CDR2 are MNHEY and SVGAGI. The CDR3 has 13 residues. CDR3 bases: TGTGCCAGCAGTTACTCGACGGGGGGCAGACTGTTTTTT. Its translation: CASSYSTGGRLFF.

This clonotype was counted a few times. This chain joins TRBV6-6 and TRBJ1-3; no firm D call. CDR1 and CDR2 from the germline V gene are MNHNY and SVGAGI (reference sequence). The length of the CDR3 is 15 residues. Trimming cost V 4 bases and J 0 bases, with 10 bases left between them. Here the CDR3 reads CASSSRRGSGNTIYF. CDR3 nucleotide sequence: TGTGCCAGCAGTTCCCGTCGGGGCTCTGGAAACACCATATATTTT.

The rearrangement uses TRBV10-1 and TRBJ2-6; D ambiguous. CDR3 size: 14 residues. Trimming pared 3 bases from V and 1 base from J, leaving 4 bases between. Germline CDR1 WNHNN, CDR2 SYGVQD (reference sequence). The CDR3 DNA is TGCGCCAGCAGTGAAGGGTCTGGGGCCAACGTCCTGACTTTC. Amino acids: CASSEGSGANVLTF.

This clonotype was observed a handful of times. The chain employs TRBV4-3 and TRBJ2-2; no definite D call. CDR1 and CDR2 from the germline V gene are LGHNA and YSLEER. The CDR3 loop spans 12 amino acids. Trimming removed 4 bases at V and 9 bases at J, with 9 bases between. The CDR3 sequence: CASSLRSRELFF. Here the CDR3 DNA reads TGCGCCAGCAGCCTACGATCTCGGGAGCTGTTTTTT.

For this clonotype: The junction differs from germline at one of its ends, possibly a read error. This chain joins TRBV7-7 and TRBJ2-3, with D unresolved. CDR3 size: 13 residues. From germline, CDR1 is SSHAT and CDR2 FNYEAQ (reference sequence). The CDR3 here is CASRQSTTDTQYF. CDR3 in DNA: TGTGCTAGCAGACAAAGCACGACAGATACGCAGTATTTT.

This clonotype was seen a few times. The J gene is TRBJ2-5, the V gene TRBV19; TRBD1 is a possible D gene (6 bases). The ends were cut back, 10 bases at V and 6 bases at J, with 21 bases in the middle. The CDR3 length is 14 residues. CDR1 is LNHDA, CDR2 SQIVND, per germline (reference sequence). The CDR3 bases are TGTGCCAACTGGGGAAAACAGGGTAGGAAGACCCAGTACTTC. Its translation is CANWGKQGRKTQYF.

This clonotype was observed a handful of times. The chain carries TRBV12-3 or TRBV12-4 and TRBJ2-2; 9 bases line up with TRBD1. The V gene end was trimmed by 3 bases and the J gene end by 6 bases; junction bases not matched to a gene: 11. CDR3 length: 17 residues. CDR3 residues: CASSFHLRDREAGELFF. CDR3 in DNA: TGTGCCAGCAGTTTCCACCTCCGGGACAGGGAAGCCGGGGAGCTGTTTTTT.

This clonotype was seen at least ten times. The chain combines TRBV5-1 with TRBJ2-4; D remains ambiguous. Germline values: CDR1 SGHRS, CDR2 YFSETQ. CDR3 length equals 11 residues. Trimming pared 3 bases from V and 8 bases from J, leaving 6 bases between. The CDR3 region is CASSYRDIQYF. In nucleotides, the CDR3 is TGCGCCAGCAGCTACCGGGACATTCAGTACTTC.

This clonotype was seen at least ten times. V is TRBV24-1 and J is TRBJ2-7; a possible D gene is TRBD1 (6 bases). Germline values: CDR1 KGHDR, CDR2 SFDVKD. The germline V and J ends were trimmed by 0 bases and 3 bases, with 17 bases remaining between them. The CDR3 contains 17 residues. The CDR3 region is CATSDLSENRDGYEQYV. The CDR3 DNA reads as TGTGCCACCAGTGATTTGTCTGAGAACAGGGACGGCTACGAGCAGTACGTC.

The CDR3 bases are TGTGCCAGCAGCGAACAGGGGGCCCAGCAGTACGTC. Translating gives CASSEQGAQQYV. The chain has TRBV28 and TRBJ2-7; TRBD1 matches 9 bases. The CDR3 covers 12 residues. With V trimmed by 6 bases and J by 8 bases, 5 bases remained unmatched. The V gene's germline CDR1 is MDHEN and CDR2 SYDVKM.

V and J are TRBV19 and TRBJ2-1; D perhaps matches TRBD1 (5 bases). There are 14 residues in the CDR3. Germline CDR1 is LNHDA and CDR2 is SQIVND (reference sequence). V shed 3 bases and J shed 3 bases, with 9 bases lying between them. The CDR3 region has the DNA TGTGCCAGTAGTATGCAGGGAAACTACAATGAGCAGTTCTTC. Translated: CASSMQGNYNEQFF.

The chain employs TRBV7-2 and TRBJ2-2; TRBD1 matches at 11 bases. Germline V lookup: CDR1 SGHTA, CDR2 FQGNSA. CDR3 size: 14 residues. The trim removed 5 bases at V and 6 bases at J, leaving 2 bases unmatched. The CDR3: CASSTGQGAGELFF. The CDR3 DNA follows: TGTGCCAGCAGCACGGGACAGGGGGCCGGGGAGCTGTTTTTT.